Listed here are 25 T cell receptor beta chains from one sample, sequenced in a study of vaccination effects on CD4 cells after COVID-19. The antigens of these receptors remain unknown. The table came from immunoSEQ multiplex PCR; TCRdb's copy has only in-frame clones and leaves some out. The sample consists of 84,000 or so clones, roughly 80% of them appearing once. Before sequencing, viral peptide pools were used by the ViraFEST assay to expand antigen-specific CD4+ T cells. Following a roughly 10-day culture, CD4+ T cells were purified. All study participants received two doses of BNT162b2 or mRNA-1273 vaccine. The material sequenced was CD4+ T cells from PBMCs cultured with HCoV-OC43 spike peptides, taken after COVID-19 vaccination. This sample's subset: HCoV-OC43 spike overlapping peptide pool stimulation. All receptors come from a human donor who received a COVID-19 vaccine.

This chain joins TRBV7-2 and TRBJ1-5; D remains unclear. Looked up from germline, CDR1 is SGHTA and CDR2 is FQGNSA. V gave up 1 base and J gave up 6 bases, with 10 bases separating them. CDR3 length equals 14 residues. Written as DNA, the CDR3 is TGTGCCAGCAGCTTAGGGGGTCCCGGTCAGCCCCAGCATTTT. Translating it yields CASSLGGPGQPQHF.

The chain carries TRBV18 and TRBJ2-5; D uncertain. V was shortened by 2 bases and J by 1 base, with 2 bases between the two germline ends. There are 12 residues in the CDR3. CDR1 and CDR2 (germline): KGHSH, LQKENI. The chain's CDR3 is CASSPTQETQYF. DNA for the CDR3: TGTGCCAGCTCACCAACCCAAGAGACCCAGTACTTC.

The chain joins TRBV19 to TRBJ2-2, with D perhaps TRBD2 (5 bases). V was pared by 8 bases and J by 4 bases, with 20 bases between. This CDR3 has 16 amino acids. CDR1 is LNHDA and CDR2 is SQIVND in the germline V gene (reference sequence). CDR3 in amino acids: CASPDAGESFTGELFF. For the CDR3, the DNA is TGTGCCAGTCCAGACGCTGGGGAGAGTTTCACCGGGGAGCTGTTTTTT.

The gene calls are TRBV5-4 and TRBJ2-5, with D perhaps TRBD2 (6 bases). In germline, CDR1 is SGHNT, CDR2 YYREEE (reference sequence). The CDR3 is 14 amino acids. Trimming left V 4 bases short and J 1 base short, with 11 bases between. The CDR3 sequence is CASSRGGAQETQYF. Here the CDR3 DNA reads TGTGCCAGCAGCCGAGGAGGGGCCCAAGAGACCCAGTACTTC.

CDR3 protein: CAISAADTQYF. The CDR3 DNA follows: TGTGCCATCAGCGCAGCCGATACGCAGTATTTT. The chain recombines TRBV10-3 with TRBJ2-3, with D unclear. The CDR3 has 11 residues. Germline-derived CDR1 and CDR2 are ENHRY and SYGVKD. Trimming took off 6 bases at V and 6 bases at J, with 7 bases between the two ends.

This chain links TRBV24-1 with TRBJ2-1; TRBD1 or TRBD2 may be the D gene (5 bases each). CDR1 and CDR2 from the germline V gene are KGHDR and SFDVKD. The CDR3 spans 16 residues. Trimming took 3 bases from V and 1 from J, leaving 12 bases between them. The CDR3 loop reads CATSDRDGASYNEQFF. In nucleotides, the CDR3 is TGTGCCACCAGTGATAGGGACGGGGCTTCCTACAATGAGCAGTTCTTC.

This chain connects TRBV5-1 to TRBJ2-2, with D maybe TRBD1 (5 bases). V lost 4 bases, J lost 5 bases, and 15 bases lay in between. CDR1 is SGHRS and CDR2 is YFSETQ in the germline V gene. The CDR3 runs to 15 residues. DNA of the CDR3: TGCGCCAGCAGCGTCGCCTCAGGGTGGACCGGGGAGCTGTTTTTT. Translation: CASSVASGWTGELFF.

With respect to this clone: A junction boundary mismatches the germline segment, possibly from a read error. V and J are TRBV6-2 or TRBV6-3 and TRBJ1-2, with D uncertain. CDR3 length: 13 amino acids. Germline V gives CDR1 MNHEY, CDR2 SVGEGT. The CDR3 protein is CASSDLTPPWAIF. CDR3 DNA sequence: TGTGCCAGCAGCGACCTAACTCCCCCATGGGCTATCTTC.

The chain carries TRBV7-9 and TRBJ1-2; D is uncertain. Germline loops: CDR1 SEHNR, CDR2 FQNEAQ (reference sequence). This CDR3 has 16 residues. With 4 bases removed from V and 0 bases from J, the gap between germline ends came to 15 bases. CDR3 loop: CASSSSIGRANYGYTF. CDR3 DNA sequence: TGTGCCAGCAGCTCGTCCATCGGTAGAGCTAACTATGGCTACACCTTC. Variable domain in full (rest from reference TRBV7-9 and TRBJ1-2): DTGVSQNPRHKITKRGQNVTFRCDPISEHNRLYWYRQTLGQGPEFLTYFQNEAQLEKSRLLSDRFSAERPKGSFSTLEIQRTEQGDSAMYLCASSSSIGRANYGYTFGSGTRLTVV.

The chain couples TRBV5-1 to TRBJ2-1; D is undetermined. V lost 0 bases, J lost 5 bases, and 6 bases lay in between. The germline V gene has CDR1 SGHRS and CDR2 YFSETQ. This CDR3 comprises 13 residues. DNA of the CDR3: TGCGCCAGCAGCTTGGTCAGCAACAATGAGCAGTTCTTC. It translates to CASSLVSNNEQFF.

V gene TRBV4-3 combines with J gene TRBJ2-3; 10 bases match TRBD2. The CDR3 has 18 amino acids. CDR1 and CDR2 (germline): LGHNA, YSLEER. With V trimmed by 0 bases and J by 1 base, 7 bases remained unmatched. CDR3 DNA sequence: TGCGCCAGCAGCCAAGAACGAGCGGGGGGGCTCGGCACAGATACGCAGTATTTT. Protein: CASSQERAGGLGTDTQYF.

This chain connects TRBV5-6 to TRBJ2-7; 12 nucleotides align to TRBD2. The J segment lost 3 bases and the V segment lost 3 bases, leaving 7 bases of the junction unmatched. This CDR3 has 16 amino acids. Germline values: CDR1 SGHDT, CDR2 YYEEEE. CDR3 protein: CASSSRTSGTLYEQYV. CDR3 bases: TGTGCCAGCAGCTCTAGGACTAGCGGGACCCTCTACGAGCAGTACGTC.

The CDR3 sequence is CASSLALSGANGYTF. In nucleotides, the CDR3 is TGTGCCAGCAGCTTAGCTCTGTCAGGAGCGAATGGCTACACCTTC. The rearrangement joins TRBV7-2 to TRBJ1-2; D is undetermined. The CDR3 loop spans 15 amino acids. V was trimmed by 0 bases and J by 6 bases, leaving 14 bases between them. CDR1 and CDR2 from the germline V gene are SGHTA and FQGNSA.

This chain links TRBV12-3 or TRBV12-4 with TRBJ2-5; D remains ambiguous. This CDR3 has 12 residues. V was clipped by 3 bases and J by 5 bases, with 7 bases between them. Written as DNA, the CDR3 is TGTGCCAGCAGTTTTCGGCGGGAGACCCAGTACTTC. Translated, it gives CASSFRRETQYF.

As concerns this clone: The junction shows a germline mismatch at one end, possibly a read error. V is TRBV7-2 and J is TRBJ1-1; tentative D call: TRBD1 (5 bases). Germline V gene data show CDR1 as SGHTA and CDR2 as FQGNSA. CDR3 length: 15 amino acids. DNA of the CDR3: TGTGCCAGCAGTTTAGAAGGGACCCTAGGGACTGAAGCTTTCTTT. Encoded protein: CASSLEGTLGTEAFF.

The CDR3 loop reads CASSSPGGEQYV. The CDR3 DNA reads TGTGCCAGCAGCTCACCCGGTGGCGAGCAGTACGTC. The rearrangement uses TRBV28 and TRBJ2-7; D is unresolved. The CDR3 runs to 12 residues. Trimming took 6 bases from V and 6 from J, leaving 12 bases between them. Germline assignment: CDR1 MDHEN and CDR2 SYDVKM.

This clone occurred once. The chain is built from TRBV19 and TRBJ2-1; possible D gene TRBD1, 6 bases. The V end was cut by 4 bases, the J end by 7 bases, with 14 bases between. Germline V gene lookup returns CDR1 LNHDA and CDR2 SQIVND (reference sequence). The length of the CDR3 is 14 residues. CDR3: CASSTPGARNEQFF. The CDR3 nucleotides read TGTGCCAGTAGTACCCCAGGGGCGAGAAATGAGCAGTTCTTC.

The chain employs TRBV12-5 and TRBJ2-7; D may be TRBD2 (5 bases). V lost 5 bases and J 3 bases, leaving 17 bases between the germline ends. The germline gives CDR1 LGHNT, CDR2 FRNRAP. This CDR3 is built from 15 residues. CDR3 loop: CASGPPGVLLYEQYV. As DNA, the CDR3 is TGTGCTAGTGGTCCCCCCGGGGTCTTACTCTACGAGCAGTACGTC.

This clone was detected a few times. The CDR3 DNA reads as TGCGCCAGCCGACCGACGGTCTCTGGAAACACCATATATTTT. Amino acid sequence: CASRPTVSGNTIYF. The chain is built from TRBV5-1 and TRBJ1-3; D is unresolved. Trimming cost V 7 bases and J 0 bases, with 11 bases left between them. CDR1 and CDR2 (germline): SGHRS, YFSETQ. CDR3 length: 14 residues.

This clone has a single count. The chain couples TRBV27 to TRBJ1-1; 7 nucleotides align to TRBD1. The germline gives CDR1 MNHEY, CDR2 SMNVEV (reference sequence). V was pared by 3 bases and J by 0 bases, with 10 bases of the junction left unmatched. CDR3 length: 17 amino acids. The CDR3 region is CASSFSLIGTVNTEAFF. CDR3 in DNA: TGTGCCAGCAGTTTCTCCTTGATAGGGACAGTGAACACTGAAGCTTTCTTT.

The chain couples TRBV6-2 or TRBV6-3 to TRBJ1-6; D is uncertain. The CDR3 loop spans 18 amino acids. Germline values: CDR1 MNHEY, CDR2 SVGEGT. Trimming left V 0 bases short and J 1 base short, with 13 bases between. The CDR3 is CASSYSTSARSYNSPLHF. The CDR3 DNA reads TGTGCCAGCAGTTACTCGACTTCAGCTCGGTCCTATAATTCACCCCTCCACTTT.

The J gene is TRBJ2-5, the V gene TRBV12-5, with a possible D match to TRBD2 (6 bases). Deletions cut 4 bases from V and 7 bases from J, with 25 bases between. Germline CDR1 is LGHNT and CDR2 is FRNRAP. The CDR3 loop spans 17 amino acids. Here the CDR3 DNA reads TGTGCTAGTGGTTCGATTGGGGCCGGGCGGGGATACGGGACCCAGTACTTC. Translating it yields CASGSIGAGRGYGTQYF.

The chain links TRBV6-2 or TRBV6-3 to TRBJ2-2; maybe TRBD1 (7 bases). V lost 2 bases and J 5 bases, leaving 18 bases between the germline ends. The CDR3 totals 17 residues. Germline assignment: CDR1 MNHEY and CDR2 SVGEGT. CDR3 sequence reads: CASSYGGHRGRTGELFF. The CDR3 DNA reads as TGTGCCAGCAGTTACGGGGGGCACAGGGGAAGGACCGGGGAGCTGTTTTTT.

The genes are TRBV3-1 (or the pseudogene TRBV3-2) and TRBJ2-7; D is unclear. CDR3 length equals 12 residues. V gave up 2 bases and J gave up 3 bases, with 5 bases separating them. CDR1 LGHDT and CDR2 YNNKEL come from the germline V gene (reference sequence). CDR3 coding DNA: TGTGCCAGCAGCCAATCAGGCTACGAGCAGTACGTC. Encoded protein: CASSQSGYEQYV.

This clone has only a few counts. This chain joins TRBV5-8 and TRBJ2-3; possibly TRBD2 for D (6 bases). CDR3 length: 18 amino acids. V lost 7 bases, J lost 0 bases, and 24 bases lay in between. Germline CDR1 SGHTS, CDR2 YDEGEE. CDR3 nucleotide sequence: TGTGCCAGCCCCTCTTGGGGTCCCAGGAGGGCAAGCACAGATACGCAGTATTTT. Protein product: CASPSWGPRRASTDTQYF. Combining the CDR3 with reference TRBV5-8 and TRBJ2-3 gives the whole variable domain EAGVTQSPTHLIKTRGQQATLRCSPISGHTSVYWYQQALGLGLQFLLWYDEGEERNRGNFPPRFSGRQFPNYSSELNVNALELEDSALYLCASPSWGPRRASTDTQYFGPGTRLTVL.